The text below deals with one TCR beta chain. This specimen comes from a study of T cell responses to AZD1222 COVID-19 vaccine. Profiled with immunoSEQ multiplex PCR; TCRdb holds only in-frame clones, not every one. The table lists around 85,000 clones, 65% to 90% of them singletons, with 5.5% to 7% in the top ten. The sample here was peripheral blood, taken on day 0 of AZD1222 vaccination. This TCR came from an adult in good health.

CDR3 coding DNA: TGCGCCAGCAGCCAAGATAACCGGGACAGGGCCTACGAGCAGTACTTC. Translated: CASSQDNRDRAYEQYF. V usage is TRBV4-3 and J usage is TRBJ2-7; 9 nucleotides agree with TRBD1. Germline V CDR1 and CDR2: LGHNA, YSLEER. V trimming: 0 bases; J trimming: 2 bases; junction bases outside the gene matches: 5. The CDR3 covers 16 residues.